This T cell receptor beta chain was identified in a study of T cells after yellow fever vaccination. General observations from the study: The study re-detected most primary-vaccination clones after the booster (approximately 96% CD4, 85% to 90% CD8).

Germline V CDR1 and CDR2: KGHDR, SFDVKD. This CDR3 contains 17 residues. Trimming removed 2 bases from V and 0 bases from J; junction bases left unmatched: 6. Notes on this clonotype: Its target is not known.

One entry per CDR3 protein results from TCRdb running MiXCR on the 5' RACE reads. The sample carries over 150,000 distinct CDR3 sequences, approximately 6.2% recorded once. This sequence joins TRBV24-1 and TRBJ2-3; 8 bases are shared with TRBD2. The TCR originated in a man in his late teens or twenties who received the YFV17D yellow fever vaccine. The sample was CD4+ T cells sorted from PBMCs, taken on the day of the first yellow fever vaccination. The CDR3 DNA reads TGTGCCACCAGTGATTCAACCGGACTAGCAAGCACAGATACGCAGTATTTT. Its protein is CATSDSTGLASTDTQYF.